The sequence of this TCR beta chain was determined in a study of radiation and T cells in renal cell carcinoma. Overall study findings and caveats: Compared with controls, irradiated tumors had more, larger dominant CDR3 motifs.

With 1 base removed from V and 0 bases from J, the gap between germline ends came to 9 bases. The CDR3 extends over 15 amino acids. From germline, CDR1 is MNHEY and CDR2 SVGAGI. This clone was observed a few times. Its cognate antigen is unknown. Specified treatment: treatment-naive control, cytoreductive nephrectomy. The patient's renal cell carcinoma had clear cell pathology. The assay was immunoSEQ multiplex PCR, and TCRdb's table has in-frame clones only and misses some. Here the sample spans thousands of clones, roughly 69% being singletons. V gene TRBV6-5 combines with J gene TRBJ1-1; D remains unclear. The material sequenced was tumor tissue, taken from a patient whose treatment was nephrectomy without radiotherapy. The origin of this receptor is a man aged 60-69 years with renal cell carcinoma. CDR3 loop: CASSYFRAMNTEAFF. CDR3 in DNA: TGTGCCAGCAGTTACTTTAGAGCCATGAACACTGAAGCTTTCTTT.